What follows is one T cell receptor beta chain and its context. This sample is drawn from a study of blood T cell repertoires in COVID-19. On the study more broadly: Acute and convalescent COVID-19 samples came from the United States, Italy and Spain. The analysed material was cDNA or gDNA that came from T cells, B-cell-depleted T cells, or PBMCs.

Original analysis: Researchers report that nucleated cell counts were estimated from reference gene primer amplification. Assay used: immunoSEQ multiplex PCR; TCRdb lists only in-frame clones, some missing. Clonal size and the V and J genes are those of that table, whereas D and trimming came from the DNA. The profile covers roughly 340,000 clones, with around 90% appearing a single time and about 2.9% taken by the ten largest. CDR1 is MDHEN and CDR2 is SYDVKM in the germline V gene. The CDR3 consists of 14 residues. Trimming took off 6 bases at V and 1 base at J, with 12 bases between the two ends. The receptor comes from a woman between 25 and 40 years old with COVID-19, enrolled during active disease. Sequenced material: peripheral blood. V gene TRBV28 combines with J gene TRBJ1-1; D possibly corresponds to TRBD1 (6 bases). CDR3 in DNA: TGTGCCAGCAGAACGGGGGGCCGGAACACTGAAGCTTTCTTT. Translating it yields CASRTGGRNTEAFF.